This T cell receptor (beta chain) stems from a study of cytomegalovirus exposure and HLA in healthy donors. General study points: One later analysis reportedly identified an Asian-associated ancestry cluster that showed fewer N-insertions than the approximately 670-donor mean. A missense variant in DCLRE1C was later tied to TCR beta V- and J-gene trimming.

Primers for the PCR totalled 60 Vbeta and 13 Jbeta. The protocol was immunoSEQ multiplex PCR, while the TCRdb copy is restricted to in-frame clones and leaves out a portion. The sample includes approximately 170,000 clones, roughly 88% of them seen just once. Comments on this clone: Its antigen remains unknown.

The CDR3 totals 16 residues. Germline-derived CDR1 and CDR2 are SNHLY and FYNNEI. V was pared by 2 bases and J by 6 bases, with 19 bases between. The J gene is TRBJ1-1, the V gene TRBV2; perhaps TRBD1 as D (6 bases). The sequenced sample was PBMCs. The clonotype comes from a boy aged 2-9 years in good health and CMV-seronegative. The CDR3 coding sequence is TGTGCCAGCAGTGAAAGGGGGGGACGGCGGACGTCTGAAGCTTTCTTT. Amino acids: CASSERGGRRTSEAFF. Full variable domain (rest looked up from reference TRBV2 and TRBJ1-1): EPEVTQTPSHQVTQMGQEVILRCVPISNHLYFYWYRQILGQKVEFLVSFYNNEISEKSEIFDDQFSVERPDGSNFTLKIRSTKLEDSAMYFCASSERGGRRTSEAFFGQGTRLTVV.